These 32 T cell receptor beta chains share one sample of origin, sequenced in a study of CD8 T cells in Susac syndrome (dated 2019 in TCRdb). Library construction relied on the immunoSEQ multiplex PCR assay. RNA was extracted with the RNeasy kit and about 0.5 to 1 ug was reverse transcribed using random hexamers. The public reads were reanalyzed by TCRdb: fastp trimming at Q25, MiXCR alignment, in-frame beta chains only. Records with the same CDR3 protein are collapsed into one entry carrying the most frequent genes and DNA. In all, the sample holds hundreds of thousands of distinct CDR3 sequences, and roughly 95% of those were seen once. The top ten constitute around 0.072% of the sample. Material for sequencing was CD4+ T cells from PBMCs. The receptors shown here come from a human donor with multiple sclerosis.

The chain recombines TRBV29-1 with TRBJ2-3; TRBD1 or TRBD2 may be the D gene (5 bases each). Trimming left V 0 bases short and J 0 bases short, with 13 bases between. CDR1 is SQVTM and CDR2 is ANQGSEA in the germline V gene. CDR3 length: 16 amino acids. For the CDR3, the DNA is TGCAGCGTTGAAGATCCTCCCGGGGCTAGCACAGATACGCAGTATTTT. As protein: CSVEDPPGASTDTQYF.

The chain links TRBV10-3 to TRBJ1-3, with a possible D match to TRBD1 (5 bases). The CDR3 spans 12 residues. Germline CDR1 ENHRY, CDR2 SYGVKD. V dropped 10 bases and J dropped 1 base, with 8 bases sitting between them. CDR3 DNA sequence: TGTGCCAGTGGGGGATCTGGAAACACCATATATTTT. This gives the protein CASGGSGNTIYF.

The chain joins TRBV20-1 to TRBJ1-2, with TRBD1 matching 7 bases. The V gene's germline CDR1 is DFQATT and CDR2 SNEGSKA (reference sequence). This CDR3 comprises 12 residues. The ends lost 0 bases at V and 8 bases at J; junction bases unmatched: 3. CDR3 protein: CSARERGRGYTF. The CDR3 DNA reads as TGCAGTGCTAGAGAAAGGGGGCGAGGCTACACCTTC.

This clonotype showed up just once. The chain is built from TRBV7-8 and TRBJ2-2; 8 bases match TRBD2. The CDR3 is made up of 18 amino acids. CDR1 is SGHVS, CDR2 FQNEAQ, per germline. Losses at the gene ends were 1 base for V and 5 bases for J; bases not matched to a gene: 12. CDR3 sequence reads: CASSLVRRGAGETGELFF. The CDR3 DNA reads as TGTGCCAGCAGCTTAGTCCGGCGGGGGGCGGGTGAAACCGGGGAGCTGTTTTTT.

The gene calls are TRBV7-2 and TRBJ2-7, with D tentatively TRBD2 (5 bases). This CDR3 has 13 residues. The germline V gene encodes CDR1 SGHTA and CDR2 FQGNSA. Trimming cost V 1 base and J 7 bases, with 11 bases left between them. CDR3 bases: TGTGCCAGCAGCTTAGTCCCAGCGGAGGAGCAGTACGTC. Translation gives CASSLVPAEEQYV.

CDR3 protein: CASSFPSSPNYGYTF. DNA for the CDR3: TGTGCCAGCAGCTTCCCCAGTAGCCCTAACTATGGCTACACCTTC. The chain is built from TRBV7-2 and TRBJ1-2; no reliable D call. The CDR3 sequence is 15 residues long. Germline V gene sequence: CDR1 SGHTA, CDR2 FQGNSA. V was pared by 3 bases and J by 0 bases, with 11 bases between.

V usage is TRBV9 and J usage is TRBJ2-3; 9 positions match TRBD1. CDR1 and CDR2 (germline): SGDLS, YYNGEE. The CDR3 has 15 amino acids. V was clipped by 8 bases and J by 3 bases; unmatched bases: 10. CDR3 in DNA: TGTGCCAGATCACCGGGACAGGGATTTACAGATACGCAGTATTTT. This encodes CARSPGQGFTDTQYF. The full variable domain, in which reference TRBV9 and TRBJ2-3 provide the parts outside the CDR3, is DSGVTQTPKHLITATGQRVTLRCSPRSGDLSVYWYQQSLDQGLQFLIQYYNGEERAKGNILERFSAQQFPDLHSELNLSSLELGDSALYFCARSPGQGFTDTQYFGPGTRLTVL.

The gene calls are TRBV10-1 and TRBJ2-1, with 7 bases identical to TRBD1. V gave up 0 bases and J gave up 12 bases; unmatched junction bases: 5. The CDR3 sequence is 13 residues long. Germline CDR1 and CDR2: WNHNN and SYGVQD (reference sequence). CDR3: CASSESRGQWQFF. CDR3 coding DNA: TGCGCCAGCAGTGAGTCAAGGGGACAGTGGCAGTTCTTC.

In its sample, this clonotype was seen once. V gene TRBV9 combines with J gene TRBJ1-1; 7 bases line up with TRBD1. This CDR3 has 15 amino acids. V lost 3 bases and J lost 4; bases outside the gene matches: 9. Germline V gene lookup returns CDR1 SGDLS and CDR2 YYNGEE. The DNA for the CDR3 is TGTGCCAGCAGCGCGGCGACAGGGTTAAGCACTGAAGCTTTCTTT. This sequence encodes CASSAATGLSTEAFF.

J is TRBJ2-7 and V is TRBV4-1, with 9 nucleotides matching TRBD1. The CDR3 spans 17 residues. Germline V gene lookup returns CDR1 MGHRA and CDR2 YSYEKL. J was trimmed by 2 bases and V by 4 bases; bases with no gene match: 12. The CDR3 spells CASSPHPRDRDTYEQYV. In DNA form, the CDR3 reads TGCGCCAGCAGCCCACACCCACGGGACAGGGATACCTACGAGCAGTACGTC.

The rearrangement joins TRBV20-1 to TRBJ1-5; D uncertain. The CDR3 is made up of 12 amino acids. Trimming took 1 base from V and 2 from J, leaving 3 bases between them. The V gene's germline CDR1 is DFQATT and CDR2 SNEGSKA (reference sequence). This CDR3 is CSARARNQPQHF. In DNA form, the CDR3 reads TGCAGTGCTAGAGCCCGCAATCAGCCCCAGCATTTT.

V gene TRBV21-1 combines with J gene TRBJ2-1; TRBD1, the table's D call, lacks a check against the DNA. TRBV21-1 is a known pseudogene. This CDR3 spans 17 amino acids. DNA of the CDR3: TGTGCCAGCAGCAAAGCGGAGAAGACGGGATCCTACAATGAGCAGTTCTTC. It translates to CASSKAEKTGSYNEQFF.

The rearrangement joins TRBV13 to TRBJ1-6; unclear D gene. The V end lost 0 bases, the J end lost 7 bases, and 7 bases lay between the germline ends. The CDR3 is 14 amino acids. Germline V CDR1 and CDR2: PRHDT, FYEKMQ (reference sequence). The CDR3 bases are TGTGCCAGCAGCTTAGGTCAAGTCAATTCACCCCTCCACTTT. This codes for CASSLGQVNSPLHF.

This clonotype showed up just once. This chain connects TRBV18 to TRBJ2-2, with 14 positions matching TRBD2. Looked up from germline, CDR1 is KGHSH and CDR2 is LQKENI. V gave up 6 bases and J gave up 5 bases; unmatched junction bases: 8. The CDR3 totals 17 residues. CDR3 sequence: CASSPGLAGAVTGELFF. The CDR3 nucleotides are TGTGCCAGCTCGCCGGGACTAGCGGGGGCCGTTACCGGGGAGCTGTTTTTT.

The rearrangement uses TRBV3-1 and TRBJ1-4; weak D call: TRBD1 (6 bases). The germline V gene has CDR1 LGHDT and CDR2 YNNKEL (reference sequence). V was cut by 3 bases and J by 5 bases, with 13 bases left in between. The CDR3 is 15 amino acids. Written as DNA, the CDR3 is TGTGCCAGCAGCCAGGAAGAGGGGGAAAATGAAAAACTGTTTTTT. Translating gives CASSQEEGENEKLFF. Complete variable domain (other parts from reference TRBV3-1 and TRBJ1-4): DTAVSQTPKYLVTQMGNDKSIKCEQNLGHDTMYWYKQDSKKFLKIMFSYNNKELIINETVPNRFSPKSPDKAHLNLHINSLELGDSAVYFCASSQEEGENEKLFFGSGTQLSVL.

J is TRBJ2-3 and V is TRBV24-1, with D perhaps TRBD1 (6 bases). Between the trimmed V and J ends, which lost 3 bases and 1 base, there was a span of 13 bases. The CDR3 contains 16 residues. Germline values: CDR1 KGHDR, CDR2 SFDVKD. The CDR3 nucleotides are TGTGCCACCAGTGATGGTACAGGGCGGGGCACAGATACGCAGTATTTT. Translated: CATSDGTGRGTDTQYF.

Written as DNA, the CDR3 is TGCAGTGCCGCGAGGACGCAGGCTAACTATGGCTACACCTTC. Translating gives CSAARTQANYGYTF. V usage is TRBV20-1 and J usage is TRBJ1-2; D is ambiguous. This CDR3 comprises 14 residues. CDR1 is DFQATT and CDR2 is SNEGSKA in the germline V gene (reference sequence). V was clipped by 6 bases and J by 0 bases, with 14 bases between them.

This rearrangement joins TRBV6-4 to TRBJ2-2, with 8 bases identical to TRBD2. V trimming: 6 bases; J trimming: 3 bases; junction bases outside the gene matches: 9. Germline V gene sequence: CDR1 MRHNA, CDR2 SNTAGT. There are 16 residues in the CDR3. The CDR3, as DNA: TGTGCCAGCAGCAGGACTAGCCCCCGCGACACCGGGGAGCTGTTTTTT. Protein: CASSRTSPRDTGELFF.

This clonotype was seen only a few times. J is TRBJ2-1 and V is TRBV18; unclear D gene. With 3 bases removed from V and 8 bases from J, the gap between germline ends came to 8 bases. Germline V CDR1 and CDR2: KGHSH, LQKENI. The CDR3 is 12 residues long. Here the CDR3 reads CASSPRLDEQFF. CDR3 coding DNA: TGTGCCAGCTCACCTCGCTTGGATGAGCAGTTCTTC.

V is TRBV12-3 or TRBV12-4 and J is TRBJ2-1, with TRBD2 matching over 14 bases. V shed 6 bases, J shed 3 bases, and the junction held 7 bases outside the gene matches. The CDR3 has 17 residues. CDR3: CASSGLAGGVGYNEQFF. CDR3 in DNA: TGTGCCAGCAGCGGACTAGCGGGAGGCGTCGGCTACAATGAGCAGTTCTTC.

The rearrangement links TRBV7-9 to TRBJ1-1; D perhaps matches TRBD1 (5 bases). The V gene's germline CDR1 is SEHNR and CDR2 FQNEAQ (reference sequence). The CDR3 extends over 14 amino acids. The V and J ends lost 5 bases and 1 base respectively, with 11 bases between them. As DNA, the CDR3 is TGTGCCAGCAGCCTAGGGGTCAAGAACACTGAAGCTTTCTTT. It yields the protein CASSLGVKNTEAFF.

This clonotype was seen a few times. The chain is built from TRBV6-1 and TRBJ1-4; possible D gene TRBD1, 5 bases. Trimming removed 3 bases from V and 4 bases from J, with 12 bases in between. This CDR3 has 15 residues. Germline V gives CDR1 MNHNS, CDR2 SASEGT. CDR3 DNA: TGTGCCAGCAGTGACCGACAGTTGGATAATGAAAAACTGTTTTTT. Translation gives CASSDRQLDNEKLFF.

The chain links TRBV6-6 to TRBJ1-6; no clear D gene. From germline, CDR1 is MNHNY and CDR2 SVGAGI (reference sequence). The CDR3 spans 16 residues. The V end was cut by 0 bases, the J end by 6 bases, with 12 bases between. CDR3 in DNA: TGTGCCAGCAGTTACTCCGGGAGGGAAGGTAATTCACCCCTCCACTTT. This encodes CASSYSGREGNSPLHF.

V and J are TRBV7-8 and TRBJ2-3; TRBD2 is a possible D gene (5 bases). The CDR3 extends over 15 amino acids. The germline CDR1 and CDR2 sequences are SGHVS and FQNEAQ. V was clipped by 4 bases and J by 1 base, with 12 bases between them. The CDR3: CASSWSDGGTDTQYF. CDR3 nucleotides: TGTGCCAGCAGCTGGTCGGACGGGGGCACAGATACGCAGTATTTT.

The V and J genes are TRBV27 and TRBJ2-3; D gene ambiguous. Trimming stripped 3 bases from V and 2 bases from J, with 3 bases between. CDR3 size: 12 residues. Germline CDR1 MNHEY, CDR2 SMNVEV (reference sequence). In nucleotides, the CDR3 is TGTGCCAGCAGTTTCACCACAGATACGCAGTATTTT. Protein: CASSFTTDTQYF.

This chain connects TRBV7-9 to TRBJ2-2; D is unresolved. Germline CDR1 reads SEHNR; CDR2 reads FQNEAQ (reference sequence). There are 11 residues in the CDR3. V was cut by 7 bases and J by 4 bases, with 4 bases left in between. The CDR3 loop is CASTPTGELFF. DNA of the CDR3: TGTGCCAGCACCCCCACCGGGGAGCTGTTTTTT.

The V gene is TRBV19, the J gene TRBJ2-5; D might be TRBD1 (6 bases). Looked up from germline, CDR1 is LNHDA and CDR2 is SQIVND (reference sequence). Trimming pared 7 bases from V and 0 bases from J, leaving 15 bases between. The CDR3 is 15 residues long. The CDR3 DNA follows: TGTGCCAGTACGGGAAGAGGGGACAACCAAGAGACCCAGTACTTC. Translated: CASTGRGDNQETQYF.

The V and J genes are TRBV20-1 and TRBJ2-5; no firm D call. Per the germline V gene, CDR1 is DFQATT and CDR2 is SNEGSKA (reference sequence). Trimming shortened V by 2 bases and J by 3 bases, and 7 bases separated the two germline ends. This CDR3 spans 12 amino acids. The CDR3 sequence: CSARHTEETQYF. The CDR3 DNA follows: TGCAGTGCTAGACACACGGAAGAGACCCAGTACTTC.

V usage is TRBV6-2 or TRBV6-3 and J usage is TRBJ1-5; D gene ambiguous. Germline loops: CDR1 MNHEY, CDR2 SVGEGT. The CDR3 totals 12 residues. With 5 bases removed from V and 7 bases from J, the gap between germline ends came to 9 bases. CDR3 region: CASSKSPQPQHF. The CDR3 DNA reads TGTGCCAGCAGTAAATCCCCACAGCCCCAGCATTTT.

The chain employs TRBV7-9 and TRBJ1-5; no clear D gene. CDR3 length: 16 residues. V dropped 5 bases and J dropped 0 bases, with 14 bases sitting between them. Germline V CDR1 and CDR2: SEHNR, FQNEAQ (reference sequence). As DNA, the CDR3 is TGTGCCAGCAGCGGAGGCCCCGGACTTAGCAATCAGCCCCAGCATTTT. Translating it yields CASSGGPGLSNQPQHF.

The CDR3 loop reads CASRGGLAGGHEQFF. DNA for the CDR3: TGTGCCAGCAGGGGGGGACTAGCGGGGGGACATGAGCAGTTCTTC. V is TRBV2 and J is TRBJ2-1; TRBD2 matches 15 bases. V gave up 6 bases and J gave up 8 bases; unmatched junction bases: 5. CDR1 and CDR2 (germline): SNHLY, FYNNEI. The CDR3 is 15 amino acids.

The chain couples TRBV12-3 or TRBV12-4 to TRBJ1-5; 9 bases map to TRBD1. The CDR3 has 15 residues. Germline trimming cut 6 bases from V and 7 bases from J; bases unmatched to any gene: 10. The CDR3 DNA is TGTGCCAGCAGCCGGGACAGGGAATTTGTCCAGCCCCAGCATTTT. It translates to CASSRDREFVQPQHF.